One T cell receptor beta chain is described in this entry. Antigen specificity is unknown. The time point denotes: new active TB diagnosis, blood taken before or within 7 days of starting treatment. V lost 3 bases and J lost 6; bases outside the gene matches: 7. This CDR3 is 14 amino acids long. Germline-derived CDR1 and CDR2 are SGHRS and YFSETQ. Sequencing used immunoSEQ multiplex PCR; TCRdb keeps in-frame clones, though not all of them. The sample yields tens of thousands of clones, about 91% seen once. The source of the sample is a study of T cells in tuberculosis. Background on the study: In South Africa, adults with active tuberculosis were compared with IGRA-negative and latently infected IGRA-positive adolescents. PBMC were archived before or within 7 days of starting treatment.

General study findings and limits: Active tuberculosis patients had shorter CDR3-alpha; the beta difference was nonsignificant.

This specimen consisted of PBMCs, obtained at tuberculosis diagnosis. The clonotype originates from an adult with tuberculosis. Some clones in this sample may be carry-over from other donors' samples. The J gene is TRBJ2-7, the V gene TRBV5-1, with 9 bases identical to TRBD1. CDR3 region: CASSSGTGSAEQYF. CDR3 in DNA: TGCGCCAGCAGCTCCGGGACAGGGTCAGCCGAGCAGTACTTC.